The clone carrying this T cell receptor (beta chain) was seen at least ten times. Its antigen is currently unknown. A junction end diverges from the germline sequence, so it may reflect a read error. This sample is drawn from a study of T cells in Graves' hyperthyroidism and ophthalmopathy. About the research overall: The blood sample was taken at first diagnosis, before treatment began.

The PBMCs had their origin in 10 ml of fresh peripheral blood. The CDR3 has 17 amino acids. CDR1 and CDR2 (germline): MNHEY, SMNVEV (reference sequence). Amplification yielded TCR beta CDR3 regions, with RNA transcripts as the source. The HTBI set primed first-round TCR CDR3 RT-PCR. TCRdb ran MiXCR on the multiplex PCR reads and lists one entry per CDR3 protein. The sample has roughly 750,000 distinct CDR3 sequences, roughly 15% seen once. Regarding the study as a whole: Most clonotypes expanded in the thyroid (above 0.001) were also present in blood.

The gene calls are TRBV27 and TRBJ2-7; 10 bases line up with TRBD2. The sequenced material came from blood. The TCR was taken from a man between 18 and 35 years old with Graves' hyperthyroidism. The CDR3 loop is CASSFKAPGLASYEQYF. The CDR3 DNA follows: TGCGCCAGCAGTTTCAAAGCCCCGGGACTAGCGTCCTACGAGCAGTACTTC.